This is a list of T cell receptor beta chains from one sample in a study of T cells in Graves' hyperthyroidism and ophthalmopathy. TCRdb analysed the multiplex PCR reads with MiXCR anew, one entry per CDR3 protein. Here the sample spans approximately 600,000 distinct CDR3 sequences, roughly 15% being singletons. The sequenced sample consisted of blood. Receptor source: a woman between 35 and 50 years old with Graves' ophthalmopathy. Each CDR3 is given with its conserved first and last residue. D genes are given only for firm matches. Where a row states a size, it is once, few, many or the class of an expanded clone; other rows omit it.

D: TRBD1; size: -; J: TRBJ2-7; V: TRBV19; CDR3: CASSIRQGALYEQYF; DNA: TGTGCCAGTAGTATTAGACAGGGGGCTCTCTACGAGCAGTACTTC
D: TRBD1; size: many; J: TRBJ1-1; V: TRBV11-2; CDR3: CASSFLSGGNTEAFF; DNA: TGTGCCAGCAGCTTTTTGTCAGGGGGCAACACTGAAGCTTTCTTT
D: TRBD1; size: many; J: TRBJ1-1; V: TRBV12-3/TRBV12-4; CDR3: CASKTIQQGANTEAFF; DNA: TGTGCCAGCAAAACTATACAACAGGGGGCGAACACTGAAGCTTTCTTT
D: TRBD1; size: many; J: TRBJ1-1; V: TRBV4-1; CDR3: CASSQDPGGNTEAFF; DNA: TGCGCCAGCAGCCAAGATCCAGGGGGGAACACTGAAGCTTTCTTT
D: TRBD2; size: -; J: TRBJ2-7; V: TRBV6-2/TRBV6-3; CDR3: CASKTSDTYEQYF; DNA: TGTGCCAGCAAGACTAGCGACACCTACGAGCAGTACTTC
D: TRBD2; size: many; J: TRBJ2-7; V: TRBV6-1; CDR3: CASSPQRGSYEQYF; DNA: TGTGCCAGCAGTCCTCAGCGGGGGTCCTACGAGCAGTACTTC
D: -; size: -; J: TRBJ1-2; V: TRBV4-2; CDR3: CASSHDRSGLGYTF; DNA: TGTGCCAGCAGCCACGATAGATCCGGCCTCGGCTACACCTTC
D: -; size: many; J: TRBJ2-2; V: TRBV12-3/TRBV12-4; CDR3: CASSFLASELFF; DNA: TGTGCCAGCAGTTTTCTAGCATCGGAGCTGTTTTTT
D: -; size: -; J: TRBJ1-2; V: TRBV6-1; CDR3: CASSDDRRYGYTF; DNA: TGTGCCAGCAGTGATGACAGACGCTATGGCTACACCTTC
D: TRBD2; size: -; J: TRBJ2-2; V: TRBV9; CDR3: CASSVVAGRTGELFF; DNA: TGTGCCAGCAGCGTGGTAGCGGGCCGGACCGGGGAGCTGTTTTTT
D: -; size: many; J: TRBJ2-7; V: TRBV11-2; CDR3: CASSLGSGNYEQYF; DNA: TGTGCCAGCAGCTTAGGATCGGGGAACTACGAGCAGTACTTC
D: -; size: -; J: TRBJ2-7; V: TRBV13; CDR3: CARTRGLHSYEQYF; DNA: TGTGCCAGGACCAGGGGACTCCACTCCTACGAGCAGTACTTC
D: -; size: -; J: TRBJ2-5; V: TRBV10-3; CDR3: CAISESGPPPQVGHQETQYF; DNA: TGTGCCATCAGTGAGTCGGGCCCCCCCCCACAGGTCGGTCATCAAGAGACCCAGTACTTC
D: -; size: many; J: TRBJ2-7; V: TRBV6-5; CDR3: CASSYPPGLVSYEQYF; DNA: TGTGCCAGCAGTTACCCCCCCGGTCTAGTATCCTACGAGCAGTACTTC
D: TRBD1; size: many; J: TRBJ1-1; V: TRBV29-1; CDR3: CSVVGTGGTEAFF; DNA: TGCAGCGTTGTCGGGACAGGGGGCACTGAAGCTTTCTTT
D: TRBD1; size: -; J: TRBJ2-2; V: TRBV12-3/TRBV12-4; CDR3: CASGQGASANTGELFF; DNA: TGTGCCAGCGGACAGGGGGCTAGTGCGAACACCGGGGAGCTGTTTTTT
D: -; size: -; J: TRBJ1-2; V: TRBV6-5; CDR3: CASSYLHAPNYGYTF; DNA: TGTGCCAGCAGTTACTTGCACGCGCCCAACTATGGCTACACCTTC